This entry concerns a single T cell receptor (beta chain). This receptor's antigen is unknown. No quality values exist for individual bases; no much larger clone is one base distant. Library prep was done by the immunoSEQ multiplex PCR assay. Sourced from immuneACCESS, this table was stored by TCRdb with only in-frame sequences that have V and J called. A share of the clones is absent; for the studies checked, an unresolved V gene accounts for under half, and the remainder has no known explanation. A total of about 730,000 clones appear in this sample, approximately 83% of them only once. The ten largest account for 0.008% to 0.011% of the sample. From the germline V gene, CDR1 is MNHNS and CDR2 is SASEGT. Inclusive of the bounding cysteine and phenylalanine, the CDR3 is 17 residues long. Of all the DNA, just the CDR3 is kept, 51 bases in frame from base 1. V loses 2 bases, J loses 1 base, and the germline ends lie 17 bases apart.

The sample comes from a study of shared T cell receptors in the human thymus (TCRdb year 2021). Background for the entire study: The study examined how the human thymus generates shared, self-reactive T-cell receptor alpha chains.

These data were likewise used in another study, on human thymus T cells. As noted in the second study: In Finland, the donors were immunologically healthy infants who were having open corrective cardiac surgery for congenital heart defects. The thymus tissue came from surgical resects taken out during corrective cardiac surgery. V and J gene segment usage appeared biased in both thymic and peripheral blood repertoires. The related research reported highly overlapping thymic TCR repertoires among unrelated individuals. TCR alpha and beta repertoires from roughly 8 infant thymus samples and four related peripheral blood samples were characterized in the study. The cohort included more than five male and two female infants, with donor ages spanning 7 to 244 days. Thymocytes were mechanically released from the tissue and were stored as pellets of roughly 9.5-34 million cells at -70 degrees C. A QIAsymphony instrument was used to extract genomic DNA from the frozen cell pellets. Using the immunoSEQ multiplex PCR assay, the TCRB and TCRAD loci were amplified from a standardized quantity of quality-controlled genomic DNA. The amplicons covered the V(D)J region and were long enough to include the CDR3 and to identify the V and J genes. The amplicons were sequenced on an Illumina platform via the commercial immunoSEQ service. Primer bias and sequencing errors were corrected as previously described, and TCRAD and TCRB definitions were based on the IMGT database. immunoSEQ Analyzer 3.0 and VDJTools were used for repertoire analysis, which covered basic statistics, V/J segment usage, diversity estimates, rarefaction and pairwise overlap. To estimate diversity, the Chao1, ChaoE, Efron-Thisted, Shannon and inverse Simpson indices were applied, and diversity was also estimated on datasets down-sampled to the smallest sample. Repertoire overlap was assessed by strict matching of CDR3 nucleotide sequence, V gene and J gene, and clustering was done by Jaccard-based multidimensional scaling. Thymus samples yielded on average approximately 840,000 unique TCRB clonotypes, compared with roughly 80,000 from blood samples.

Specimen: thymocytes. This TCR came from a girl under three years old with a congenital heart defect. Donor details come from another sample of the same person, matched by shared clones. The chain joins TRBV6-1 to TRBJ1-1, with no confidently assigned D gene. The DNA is TGTGCCAGCAGTGAATCGACTTACACACACTGGAACACTGAAGCTTTCTTT. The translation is CASSESTYTHWNTEAFF.